One sample yielded the 14 T cell receptor beta chains listed below, sequenced in a study of blood T cell repertoires in COVID-19. Libraries were prepared by immunoSEQ multiplex PCR; TCRdb keeps only in-frame clonotypes and omits some of them. The table has some 240,000 clones, 84% seen once. Input material: peripheral blood. These receptors all stem from a middle-aged woman who had recovered from COVID-19.

V usage is TRBV28 and J usage is TRBJ1-1; 9 bases are a match to TRBD1. The CDR3 is 15 residues long. Germline loops: CDR1 MDHEN, CDR2 SYDVKM. The V gene end was trimmed by 4 bases and the J gene end by 1 base; junction bases not matched to a gene: 4. In nucleotides, the CDR3 is TGTGCCAGCAGTTGGTGGACAGGGGAGAACACTGAAGCTTTCTTT. It yields the protein CASSWWTGENTEAFF.

The chain couples TRBV11-2 to TRBJ2-2, with D tentatively TRBD2 (7 bases). Germline assignment: CDR1 SGHAT and CDR2 FQNNGV. Trimming cost V 1 base and J 2 bases, with 14 bases left between them. The CDR3 runs to 17 residues. The CDR3 DNA is TGTGCCAGCAGCTTAGGACGGGGGGCTCGTAACACCGGGGAGCTGTTTTTT. Its protein is CASSLGRGARNTGELFF.

This chain links TRBV20-1 with TRBJ2-2, with D possibly matching TRBD2 (5 bases). Germline lookup yields CDR1 DFQATT and CDR2 SNEGSKA (reference sequence). The CDR3 length is 15 residues. The ends were cut back, 3 bases at V and 6 bases at J, with 17 bases in the middle. CDR3 protein: CSASPVYDGAGELFF. Here the CDR3 DNA reads TGCAGTGCTAGTCCGGTGTACGACGGGGCCGGGGAGCTGTTTTTT.

The chain combines TRBV6-5 with TRBJ1-1, with D possibly matching TRBD1 (5 bases). The CDR3 runs 12 residues. Germline-derived CDR1 and CDR2 are MNHEY and SVGAGI. V was trimmed by 7 bases and J by 3 bases, leaving 9 bases between them. Written as DNA, the CDR3 is TGTGCCAGCACTCAAGGGGACACTGAAGCTTTCTTT. This encodes CASTQGDTEAFF.

The V call is TRBV15, the J call TRBJ1-1, with 9 bases fitting TRBD1. Germline V CDR1 and CDR2: LNHNV, YYDKDF (reference sequence). Trimming at V came to 5 bases and at J to 4 bases, leaving 5 bases not matched to a gene. This CDR3 spans 14 amino acids. The CDR3 is CATSPDRGGTEAFF. In DNA form, the CDR3 reads TGTGCCACCAGCCCGGACAGGGGTGGCACTGAAGCTTTCTTT.

V is TRBV28 and J is TRBJ2-7; 9 nucleotides agree with TRBD1. The CDR3 is 15 amino acids. CDR1 and CDR2 (germline): MDHEN, SYDVKM. The V segment lost 6 bases and the J segment 3 bases; nucleotides outside the gene matches: 9. The CDR3 bases are TGTGCCAGCAGCTCGGACAGGGGATTCAACTACGAGCAGTACTTC. It yields the protein CASSSDRGFNYEQYF.

The chain employs TRBV6-5 and TRBJ2-5; 13 bases are shared with TRBD2. The CDR3 consists of 16 residues. The V and J ends lost 4 bases and 1 base, in that order; junction bases with no gene match: 3. The germline V gene has CDR1 MNHEY and CDR2 SVGAGI. Here the CDR3 DNA reads TGTGCCAGCAGTTGGACTAGCGGGGGTCTCCAAGAGACCCAGTACTTC. It specifies CASSWTSGGLQETQYF.

The chain carries TRBV6-5 and TRBJ2-5; a weak D match, TRBD2 (6 bases). V lost 10 bases and J 4 bases, leaving 16 bases between the germline ends. This CDR3 contains 13 residues. The V gene's germline CDR1 is MNHEY and CDR2 SVGAGI. The CDR3 nucleotides are TGTGCCATACGAGCCGCCGGGGGAGAGACCCAGTACTTC. This encodes CAIRAAGGETQYF.

J is TRBJ2-1 and V is TRBV5-4; 10 bases are a match to TRBD2. V was pared by 5 bases and J by 6 bases, with 8 bases of the junction left unmatched. The CDR3 is made up of 15 amino acids. The germline CDR1 and CDR2 sequences are SGHNT and YYREEE (reference sequence). DNA for the CDR3: TGTGCCAGCAGGACCTCTAGCGGGGGTTTCAATGAGCAGTTCTTC. Amino acids: CASRTSSGGFNEQFF.

The table lists this clone with a few counts. The J gene is TRBJ2-1, the V gene TRBV10-3; D unresolved. V lost 1 base and J 4 bases, leaving 8 bases between the germline ends. The CDR3 sequence is 14 residues long. Germline CDR1 is ENHRY and CDR2 is SYGVKD. The CDR3 protein is CAISEFEEYNEQFF. CDR3 bases: TGTGCCATCAGTGAGTTTGAAGAGTACAATGAGCAGTTCTTC.

J is TRBJ2-1 and V is TRBV28; a possible D gene is TRBD1 (5 bases). Germline loops: CDR1 MDHEN, CDR2 SYDVKM. Between the trimmed V and J ends, which lost 6 bases and 13 bases, there was a span of 16 bases. The CDR3 loop spans 12 amino acids. The CDR3 spells CASSVRFQGQFF. The CDR3 bases are TGTGCCAGCAGCGTCAGGTTTCAGGGTCAGTTCTTC.

This clone was seen only a few times. This rearrangement joins TRBV5-8 to TRBJ1-5; 8 nucleotides align to TRBD1. The CDR3 consists of 14 residues. Trimming at V came to 2 bases and at J to 6 bases, leaving 4 bases not matched to a gene. Germline assignment: CDR1 SGHTS and CDR2 YDEGEE. CDR3 sequence: CASSFQGAAQPQHF. The CDR3 nucleotides are TGTGCCAGCAGCTTTCAGGGGGCAGCTCAGCCCCAGCATTTT.

This clone has only a few counts. The chain's CDR3 is CASSFAGIYAEAFF. CDR3 DNA sequence: TGTGCCAGCAGCTTTGCGGGAATTTACGCTGAAGCTTTCTTT. This rearrangement joins TRBV11-2 to TRBJ1-1; no firm D call. Between the trimmed V and J ends, which lost 3 bases and 6 bases, there was a span of 14 bases. CDR1 and CDR2 from the germline V gene are SGHAT and FQNNGV. The CDR3 is made up of 14 amino acids.

In DNA form, the CDR3 reads TGTGCCAGTAGTATAGGCAGAGGACAGATAGCCAAAAACATTCAGTACTTC. It specifies CASSIGRGQIAKNIQYF. This chain connects TRBV19 to TRBJ2-4; the D gene is possibly TRBD1 (6 bases). CDR3 size: 17 residues. CDR1 LNHDA and CDR2 SQIVND come from the germline V gene (reference sequence). V lost 1 base to trimming and J lost 0 bases, with 13 bases between them. Together with reference TRBV19 and TRBJ2-4, the CDR3 gives the full variable domain: DGGITQSPKYLFRKEGQNVTLSCEQNLNHDAMYWYRQDPGQGLRLIYYSQIVNDFQKGDIAEGYSVSREKKESFPLTVTSAQKNPTAFYLCASSIGRGQIAKNIQYFGAGTRLSVL.